The 26 T cell receptor beta chains in this list originate from one sample, sequenced in a study of T-cell memory formation after mild COVID-19. Using its own MiXCR run on the 5' RACE reads, TCRdb lists one record per CDR3 protein. The sample includes 390,000 or so distinct CDR3 sequences, about a sixth seen only once; the top ten take about a fifth. The sequenced sample was PBMCs or a T cell subset sorted from them (not recorded which). Every receptor here comes from a young man who had mild COVID-19 (a few samples of this study predate the infection). Cell type and time point are not known.

The table lists this clonotype with a few counts. The chain combines TRBV5-6 with TRBJ1-1, with a tentative D call TRBD1 (6 bases). V lost 1 base and J 0 bases, leaving 7 bases between the germline ends. Germline assignment: CDR1 SGHDT and CDR2 YYEEEE. The CDR3 has 14 residues. The CDR3: CASSLWTVNTEAFF. CDR3 bases: TGTGCCAGCAGCTTGTGGACAGTGAACACTGAAGCTTTCTTT. The full variable domain, in which reference TRBV5-6 and TRBJ1-1 provide the parts outside the CDR3, is DAGVTQSPTHLIKTRGQQVTLRCSPKSGHDTVSWYQQALGQGPQFIFQYYEEEERQRGNFPDRFSGHQFPNYSSELNVNALLLGDSALYLCASSLWTVNTEAFFGQGTRLTVV.

This clonotype was recorded a few times. The chain links TRBV5-1 to TRBJ1-4, with 9 nucleotides matching TRBD1. The V gene's germline CDR1 is SGHRS and CDR2 YFSETQ. The J segment lost 4 bases and the V segment lost 2 bases, leaving 6 bases of the junction unmatched. The CDR3 has 16 residues. The CDR3 bases are TGCGCCAGCAGCTTCTCCGGGACAGGGAATAATGAAAAACTGTTTTTT. It is translated as CASSFSGTGNNEKLFF.

This clonotype has a count of ten or more. The gene calls are TRBV7-9 and TRBJ1-1, with 8 nucleotides matching TRBD1. With V trimmed by 5 bases and J by 4 bases, 3 bases remained unmatched. The germline gives CDR1 SEHNR, CDR2 FQNEAQ (reference sequence). The CDR3 contains 13 residues. CDR3 sequence (DNA): TGTGCCAGCAGCGGACAGGGAGGCACTGAAGCTTTCTTT. Encoded protein: CASSGQGGTEAFF.

This chain uses TRBV14 with TRBJ2-7; TRBD2 matches 7 bases. The length of the CDR3 is 13 residues. CDR1 is SGHDN, CDR2 FVKESK, per germline. Trimming removed 3 bases from V and 3 bases from J; junction bases left unmatched: 2. This CDR3 is CASSHGGGYEQYF. The CDR3 DNA reads TGTGCCAGCAGCCACGGCGGGGGCTACGAGCAGTACTTC.

The sample holds many counts of this clonotype. The rearrangement uses TRBV7-2 and TRBJ1-2; the match to TRBD1 covers 11 bases. CDR1 and CDR2 from the germline V gene are SGHTA and FQGNSA. The CDR3 loop spans 15 amino acids. The V and J ends lost 1 base and 8 bases, in that order; junction bases with no gene match: 6. The CDR3 sequence: CASSLGGDRGSGYTF. For the CDR3, the DNA is TGTGCCAGCAGCTTAGGTGGGGACAGGGGGTCCGGCTACACCTTC.

The chain joins TRBV10-3 to TRBJ2-7, with TRBD2 identical over 12 bases. CDR1 and CDR2 from the germline V gene are ENHRY and SYGVKD. The CDR3 spans 17 residues. V lost 6 bases, J lost 2 bases, and 11 bases stayed unmatched. The CDR3 region has the DNA TGTGCCATCAGCCGGACTAGCGGGGCCCTAACAACCTACGAGCAGTACTTC. Residues: CAISRTSGALTTYEQYF.

This clonotype was seen a few times. CDR3 sequence: CATKAGGATDTQYF. The CDR3 DNA reads as TGTGCCACCAAAGCGGGAGGAGCGACAGATACGCAGTATTTT. The chain has TRBV24-1 and TRBJ2-3; TRBD2 aligns across 9 bases. From germline, CDR1 is KGHDR and CDR2 SFDVKD. The CDR3 loop spans 14 amino acids. V lost 8 bases and J lost 3; bases outside the gene matches: 5.

This clonotype was recorded a few times. The V gene is TRBV20-1, the J gene TRBJ2-2; D remains ambiguous. The CDR3 has 13 residues. CDR1 is DFQATT, CDR2 SNEGSKA, per germline (reference sequence). V dropped 3 bases and J dropped 0 bases, with 5 bases sitting between them. The DNA of the CDR3 is TGCAGTGCTAGGACAACGAACACCGGGGAGCTGTTTTTT. Translated: CSARTTNTGELFF.

This clonotype showed up many times. The chain couples TRBV2 to TRBJ2-3; D is perhaps TRBD1 or TRBD2 (5 bases each). The germline V gene has CDR1 SNHLY and CDR2 FYNNEI. V dropped 6 bases and J dropped 1 base, with 11 bases sitting between them. CDR3 length: 14 residues. The CDR3, as DNA: TGTGCCAGCAGCCGACAGAGGGGCACAGATACGCAGTATTTT. Its protein is CASSRQRGTDTQYF.

This clonotype was detected ten times or more. One end of the junction fails to match germline, which may point to a read error. V and J are TRBV6-6 and TRBJ2-7, with 9 positions matching TRBD1. The CDR3 covers 14 residues. Germline CDR1 MNHNY, CDR2 SVGAGI (reference sequence). This CDR3 is CASSTGTGIYEQYF. The DNA of the CDR3 is TGCGCCAGCAGCACCGGGACAGGGATCTACGAGCAGTACTTC.

The chain links TRBV6-5 to TRBJ1-2; 12 bases map to TRBD1. The CDR3 totals 15 residues. The junction had 4 bases not matched to a gene; V was cut back by 2 bases and J by 6 bases. In germline, CDR1 is MNHEY, CDR2 SVGAGI. The CDR3 coding sequence is TGTGCCAGCAGTTACGGGACAGGGGGCTCAAATGGCTACACCTTC. As protein: CASSYGTGGSNGYTF.

This rearrangement joins TRBV20-1 to TRBJ2-7, with D hard to call. The CDR3 has 15 amino acids. The ends were cut back, 0 bases at V and 5 bases at J, with 17 bases in the middle. Germline assignment: CDR1 DFQATT and CDR2 SNEGSKA (reference sequence). The CDR3 DNA follows: TGCAGTGCTAGAGATCTTGGCCTAGTCGGGCACGAGCAGTACGTC. Its protein product is CSARDLGLVGHEQYV.

This clonotype was seen a few times. The chain combines TRBV3-1 with TRBJ2-3, with D possibly being TRBD2 (6 bases). This CDR3 has 13 amino acids. Looked up from germline, CDR1 is LGHDT and CDR2 is YNNKEL (reference sequence). V lost 3 bases and J 6 bases, leaving 10 bases between the germline ends. CDR3 protein: CASSHRGRDTQYF. The CDR3 region has the DNA TGTGCCAGCAGCCATCGGGGGAGGGATACGCAGTATTTT.

This clonotype was detected only a few times. This chain links TRBV7-9 with TRBJ1-1; D not resolved. Germline V gives CDR1 SEHNR, CDR2 FQNEAQ (reference sequence). This CDR3 is 13 amino acids long. V was shortened by 5 bases and J by 7 bases, with 14 bases between the two germline ends. CDR3 residues: CASSPLPANEAFF. Here the CDR3 DNA reads TGTGCCAGCAGCCCACTCCCGGCGAATGAAGCTTTCTTT. The whole variable domain, filled in from reference TRBV7-9 and TRBJ1-1, reads DTGVSQNPRHKITKRGQNVTFRCDPISEHNRLYWYRQTLGQGPEFLTYFQNEAQLEKSRLLSDRFSAERPKGSFSTLEIQRTEQGDSAMYLCASSPLPANEAFFGQGTRLTVV.

The V gene is TRBV7-3, the J gene TRBJ2-5, with TRBD2 identical over 9 bases. CDR3 size: 14 residues. Per the germline V gene, CDR1 is SGHTA and CDR2 is FQGTGA. The V gene end was trimmed by 5 bases and the J gene end by 6 bases; junction bases not matched to a gene: 7. The CDR3 bases are TGTGCCAGCAGCAGGACTAGCGCAGAGAAGACCCAGTACTTC. This gives the protein CASSRTSAEKTQYF.

This clonotype was recorded a few times. This chain links TRBV7-8 with TRBJ2-5, with D possibly TRBD1 on 6 matching bases. Germline-derived CDR1 and CDR2 are SGHVS and FQNEAQ. The CDR3 spans 13 residues. The ends were cut back, 8 bases at V and 7 bases at J, with 17 bases in the middle. This chain's CDR3 is CASCIREGGTQYF. The CDR3 nucleotides are TGTGCCAGCTGTATTCGCGAAGGGGGGACCCAGTACTTC.

The V gene is TRBV4-3, the J gene TRBJ2-3; TRBD1 aligns across 9 bases. Trimming at V came to 0 bases and at J to 0 bases, leaving 1 base not matched to a gene. In germline, CDR1 is LGHNA, CDR2 YSLEER. The CDR3 runs 16 residues. The CDR3 region is CASSQDDRGSTDTQYF. CDR3 bases: TGCGCCAGCAGCCAAGATGACAGGGGGAGCACAGATACGCAGTATTTT.

V is TRBV6-1 and J is TRBJ2-5, with TRBD2 matching over 9 bases. The ends lost 6 bases at V and 1 base at J; junction bases unmatched: 0. This CDR3 is built from 13 residues. Germline V gene sequence: CDR1 MNHNS, CDR2 SASEGT. Here the CDR3 reads CASRRGGQETQYF. In DNA, the CDR3 is TGTGCCAGCAGGCGGGGGGGCCAAGAGACCCAGTACTTC.

This clonotype was seen only a few times. This chain joins TRBV7-2 and TRBJ1-1; D gene ambiguous. Germline V CDR1 and CDR2: SGHTA, FQGNSA. The CDR3 is 14 residues long. Between the trimmed V and J ends, which lost 1 base and 6 bases, there was a span of 12 bases. The CDR3 loop is CASSLGWASPEAFF. In DNA, the CDR3 is TGTGCCAGCAGCTTAGGATGGGCCAGCCCTGAAGCTTTCTTT.

This clonotype was seen a few times. The chain links TRBV10-3 to TRBJ1-6; D ambiguous. Looked up from germline, CDR1 is ENHRY and CDR2 is SYGVKD. V was cut by 4 bases and J by 8 bases, with 6 bases left in between. This CDR3 is 12 amino acids long. The CDR3: CAISGRDSPLHF. The CDR3 DNA is TGTGCCATCAGTGGAAGGGATTCACCCCTCCACTTT.

The chain couples TRBV7-9 to TRBJ2-7, with D possibly matching TRBD1 (5 bases). The CDR3 is 12 residues long. Germline V gene data show CDR1 as SEHNR and CDR2 as FQNEAQ (reference sequence). Trimming removed 1 base at V and 6 bases at J, with 7 bases between. The chain's CDR3 is CASSLVRAEQYF. The CDR3 nucleotides are TGTGCCAGCAGCTTAGTCAGGGCCGAGCAGTACTTC.

This clonotype was picked up a small number of times. The rearrangement joins TRBV4-3 to TRBJ2-3, with D perhaps matching TRBD1 or TRBD2 (6 bases each). This CDR3 region has 15 residues. Deletions cut 0 bases from V and 6 bases from J, with 13 bases between. The V gene's germline CDR1 is LGHNA and CDR2 YSLEER. The chain's CDR3 is CASSQDEGGGDTQYF. The CDR3 nucleotides read TGCGCCAGCAGCCAAGATGAGGGGGGCGGCGATACGCAGTATTTT.

The sample holds a few counts of this clonotype. The chain joins TRBV10-3 to TRBJ2-7; the match to TRBD1 covers 7 bases. The V gene end was trimmed by 4 bases and the J gene end by 2 bases; junction bases not matched to a gene: 2. This CDR3 is built from 13 residues. Germline loops: CDR1 ENHRY, CDR2 SYGVKD. In DNA, the CDR3 is TGTGCCATCAGTGTAGACAGGGCCTACGAGCAGTACTTC. Encoded protein: CAISVDRAYEQYF.

This chain connects TRBV20-1 to TRBJ1-4, with 10 bases identical to TRBD1. The junction had 2 bases not matched to a gene; V was cut back by 6 bases and J by 4 bases. Germline lookup yields CDR1 DFQATT and CDR2 SNEGSKA (reference sequence). The CDR3 has 13 amino acids. CDR3 nucleotide sequence: TGCAGTGCAAGGGACAGGGGTAATGAAAAACTGTTTTTT. Protein sequence: CSARDRGNEKLFF.

This chain links TRBV6-6 with TRBJ2-7; 8 bases match TRBD2. V gave up 1 base and J gave up 2 bases; unmatched junction bases: 4. CDR1 MNHNY and CDR2 SVGAGI come from the germline V gene (reference sequence). The CDR3 loop spans 15 amino acids. DNA of the CDR3: TGTGCCAGCAGTTACTACGGGGGGGGCCCCTACGAGCAGTACTTC. This translates into CASSYYGGGPYEQYF.

As DNA, the CDR3 is TGTGCCAGCAGCCCCTGGGGGGGGCTGGGAGCTACGCAGTATTTT. This gives the protein CASSPWGGLGATQYF. The chain couples TRBV7-2 to TRBJ2-3; TRBD2 might be the D (7 bases). The CDR3 extends over 15 amino acids. Germline values: CDR1 SGHTA, CDR2 FQGNSA. Trimming took off 5 bases at V and 8 bases at J, with 20 bases between the two ends. The full variable domain, its missing parts supplied by reference TRBV7-2 and TRBJ2-3, is GAGVSQSPSNKVTEKGKDVELRCDPISGHTALYWYRQSLGQGLEFLIYFQGNSAPDKSGLPSDRFSAERTGGSVSTLTIQRTQQEDSAVYLCASSPWGGLGATQYFGPGTRLTVL.